Each of the 5 T cell receptor beta chains below was sequenced from the same sample in a study of long-term antiretroviral therapy in people with HIV (dated by TCRdb to the early 2020s). The immunoSEQ hsTCRB v3.0 assay was used at survey level resolution for TRB variable region sequencing. The clones in this table, taken by TCRdb from immuneACCESS, are in-frame only. Not every clone is retained; where verified, under half of the shortfall comes from an unresolved V gene, and the cause of the rest is unknown. Within this sample are under 20,000 clones, with about four fifths of them counted one time only. The leading ten clones occupy roughly an eighth of the sample. The sample consisted of unsorted PBMCs, taken 0.3 years after starting antiretroviral therapy. The receptors stem from a woman aged 45-65 years with HIV.

This chain joins TRBV15 and TRBJ1-5, with D possibly being TRBD1 (5 bases). Trimming stripped 5 bases from V and 5 bases from J, with 16 bases between. Germline V CDR1 and CDR2: LNHNV, YYDKDF (reference sequence). The length of the CDR3 is 15 residues. The chain's CDR3 is CATSGGGGGDQPQHF. CDR3 nucleotide sequence: TGTGCCACCAGCGGCGGGGGGGGTGGGGATCAGCCCCAGCATTTT.

This sequence joins TRBV9 and TRBJ2-1, with TRBD2 matching 9 bases. This CDR3 contains 13 residues. With V trimmed by 0 bases and J by 10 bases, 2 bases remained unmatched. CDR1 and CDR2 from the germline V gene are SGDLS and YYNGEE. The CDR3, as DNA: TGTGCCAGCAGCGTAGATCTAGCGGGGGAGCAGTTCTTC. The encoded protein is CASSVDLAGEQFF.

The V and J genes are TRBV7-2 and TRBJ2-7, with 7 bases that match TRBD2. The assigned J gene may be wrong: the sequence end matches TRBJ2-5 better. The CDR3 is 15 amino acids. Per germline, CDR1 SGHTA and CDR2 FQGNSA. The CDR3 nucleotides are TGTGCCAGCAGTTTTTTATCGGGGGAGGGAGAGACCCAGTACTTC. This sequence encodes CASSFLSGEGETQYF.

This rearrangement joins TRBV4-1 to TRBJ2-1, with TRBD2 as a possible D gene (7 bases). In germline, CDR1 is MGHRA, CDR2 YSYEKL. CDR3 length equals 17 residues. Trimming shortened V by 0 bases and J by 4 bases, and 16 bases separated the two germline ends. The CDR3 DNA reads TGCGCCAGCAGCCAAGATCGAGGGGGGGCCGTATACAATGAGCAGTTCTTC. Amino acid sequence: CASSQDRGGAVYNEQFF.

This rearrangement joins TRBV6-1 to TRBJ2-3, with D maybe TRBD2 (5 bases). Looked up from germline, CDR1 is MNHNS and CDR2 is SASEGT. The CDR3 is 13 amino acids. The germline V and J ends were trimmed by 10 bases and 1 base, with 12 bases remaining between them. The CDR3 sequence: CATQPGGTDTQYF. In nucleotides, the CDR3 is TGTGCCACCCAACCCGGGGGCACAGATACGCAGTATTTT.